The next 14 T cell receptor beta chains were all read from a single sample in a study of OX40 agonist ivuxolimab in advanced cancers. Clones were sequenced by immunoSEQ multiplex PCR, and TCRdb holds only the in-frame ones, with some missing. The sample holds roughly 25,000 clones, approximately 89% seen once. The specimen was CD4+ or CD8+ T cells sorted from blood, collected in a trial of the OX40 agonist ivuxolimab. The receptors shown here come from an adult with an advanced solid tumor such as melanoma, head and neck, liver or kidney cancer.

V is TRBV6-1 and J is TRBJ2-4; D possibly corresponds to TRBD1 (5 bases). Germline CDR1 MNHNS, CDR2 SASEGT. The CDR3 runs to 14 residues. Deletions cut 2 bases from V and 0 bases from J, with 5 bases between. This CDR3 reads CASSERGAKNIQYF. DNA for the CDR3: TGTGCCAGCAGTGAAAGGGGAGCCAAAAACATTCAGTACTTC.

This clone has only a few counts. The rearrangement uses TRBV2 and TRBJ2-7; D unclear. V lost 3 bases, J lost 3 bases, and 15 bases lay in between. Germline values: CDR1 SNHLY, CDR2 FYNNEI. There are 15 residues in the CDR3. The CDR3 is CASSDGGRAIYEQYF. CDR3 DNA: TGTGCCAGCAGTGATGGTGGTCGGGCCATCTACGAGCAGTACTTC. Full variable domain (rest looked up from reference TRBV2 and TRBJ2-7): EPEVTQTPSHQVTQMGQEVILRCVPISNHLYFYWYRQILGQKVEFLVSFYNNEISEKSEIFDDQFSVERPDGSNFTLKIRSTKLEDSAMYFCASSDGGRAIYEQYFGPGTRLTVT.

Concerning this clone itself: The junction differs from germline at one of its ends, possibly a read error. The rearrangement links TRBV4-1 to TRBJ2-5; possibly TRBD2 for D (6 bases). The CDR3 totals 15 residues. Germline V gene lookup returns CDR1 MGHRA and CDR2 YSYEKL. As DNA, the CDR3 is TGCGCCAGCAGCCAAGGGAGGGGTTACCAAGAGGCCCAGTACTTC. Encoded protein: CASSQGRGYQEAQYF.

V and J are TRBV19 and TRBJ1-4; no clear D. Trimming took off 6 bases at V and 7 bases at J, with 15 bases between the two ends. The CDR3 extends over 14 amino acids. The germline V gene has CDR1 LNHDA and CDR2 SQIVND (reference sequence). The CDR3 nucleotides read TGTGCCAGTAGCCCTCTCAGACGGACTGAAAAACTGTTTTTT. It codes for CASSPLRRTEKLFF.

The rearrangement joins TRBV7-2 to TRBJ1-1; tentatively, D is TRBD1 (6 bases). Germline loops: CDR1 SGHTA, CDR2 FQGNSA. The CDR3 length is 13 residues. Trimming left V 1 base short and J 7 bases short, with 10 bases between. The CDR3 spells CASSLVQGSEAFF. As DNA, the CDR3 is TGTGCCAGCAGCTTAGTACAGGGAAGTGAAGCTTTCTTT.

This chain uses TRBV5-1 with TRBJ1-2, with TRBD1 matching 7 bases. The CDR3 runs 15 residues. Germline CDR1 is SGHRS and CDR2 is YFSETQ. V dropped 0 bases and J dropped 2; count of bases not matched to a gene: 4. The CDR3 region has the DNA TGCGCCAGCAGCTTGGGCGGGACAGAGAACTATGGCTACACCTTC. It encodes CASSLGGTENYGYTF.

The rearrangement links TRBV7-9 to TRBJ2-3; 8 bases map to TRBD2. CDR3 length: 15 residues. V lost 2 bases to trimming and J lost 7 bases; unmatched junction nucleotides: 8. From germline, CDR1 is SEHNR and CDR2 FQNEAQ (reference sequence). CDR3 region: CASSLPGLAGNTQYF. Here the CDR3 DNA reads TGTGCCAGCAGCTTACCTGGACTAGCAGGGAATACGCAGTATTTT.

The chain recombines TRBV18 with TRBJ1-5, with TRBD1 matching over 7 bases. Germline CDR1 is KGHSH and CDR2 is LQKENI. This CDR3 region has 14 residues. V was pared by 4 bases and J by 5 bases, with 5 bases of the junction left unmatched. In DNA form, the CDR3 reads TGTGCCAGCTCACTTGGACAGGCAGATCAGCCCCAGCATTTT. Translation: CASSLGQADQPQHF.

The chain uses TRBV9 and TRBJ2-5; 11 nucleotides align to TRBD2. The CDR3 spans 15 residues. Trimming took 0 bases from V and 4 from J; bases not matched to a gene: 2. Per the germline V gene, CDR1 is SGDLS and CDR2 is YYNGEE. The CDR3 loop is CASSVGSGRGETQYF. CDR3 sequence (DNA): TGTGCCAGCAGCGTAGGTAGCGGGAGGGGAGAGACCCAGTACTTC.

The chain recombines TRBV27 with TRBJ1-1; D gene uncertain. Looked up from germline, CDR1 is MNHEY and CDR2 is SMNVEV (reference sequence). The ends were cut back, 1 base at V and 1 base at J, with 7 bases in the middle. The CDR3 totals 14 residues. The CDR3: CASSLFGPNTEAFF. As DNA, the CDR3 is TGTGCCAGCAGTTTATTCGGGCCGAACACTGAAGCTTTCTTT.

This chain uses TRBV7-9 with TRBJ1-2; no clear D. Trimming stripped 0 bases from V and 8 bases from J, with 7 bases between. The CDR3 sequence is 12 residues long. CDR1 SEHNR and CDR2 FQNEAQ come from the germline V gene (reference sequence). The chain's CDR3 is CASSLADGGYTF. CDR3 nucleotide sequence: TGTGCCAGCAGCTTAGCGGATGGCGGCTACACCTTC.

About this clone: Additional DNA sequences in this sample encode the identical CDR3. The chain couples TRBV30 to TRBJ2-5; either TRBD1 or TRBD2 may fit D (6 bases each). V lost 0 bases to trimming and J lost 5 bases, with 10 bases between them. This CDR3 is 13 amino acids long. Germline loops: CDR1 GTSNPN, CDR2 SVGIG (reference sequence). CDR3 amino acids: CAWSVWGAETQYF. CDR3 sequence (DNA): TGTGCCTGGAGTGTCTGGGGGGCTGAGACCCAGTACTTC.

CDR3 sequence: CASSYLTGAGANVLTF. CDR3 coding DNA: TGCGCCAGCAGCTACCTGACAGGGGCAGGGGCCAACGTCCTGACTTTC. The rearrangement joins TRBV5-1 to TRBJ2-6, with 8 bases identical to TRBD1. The CDR3 has 16 amino acids. The V segment lost 3 bases and the J segment 4 bases; nucleotides outside the gene matches: 6. Germline V gene sequence: CDR1 SGHRS, CDR2 YFSETQ.

This rearrangement joins TRBV14 to TRBJ2-5, with D unresolved. Germline CDR1 and CDR2: SGHDN and FVKESK. The ends were cut back, 2 bases at V and 2 bases at J, with 6 bases in the middle. This CDR3 has 13 amino acids. The CDR3 here is CASSQFVQETQYF. The CDR3 coding sequence is TGTGCCAGCAGCCAATTCGTACAAGAGACCCAGTACTTC.